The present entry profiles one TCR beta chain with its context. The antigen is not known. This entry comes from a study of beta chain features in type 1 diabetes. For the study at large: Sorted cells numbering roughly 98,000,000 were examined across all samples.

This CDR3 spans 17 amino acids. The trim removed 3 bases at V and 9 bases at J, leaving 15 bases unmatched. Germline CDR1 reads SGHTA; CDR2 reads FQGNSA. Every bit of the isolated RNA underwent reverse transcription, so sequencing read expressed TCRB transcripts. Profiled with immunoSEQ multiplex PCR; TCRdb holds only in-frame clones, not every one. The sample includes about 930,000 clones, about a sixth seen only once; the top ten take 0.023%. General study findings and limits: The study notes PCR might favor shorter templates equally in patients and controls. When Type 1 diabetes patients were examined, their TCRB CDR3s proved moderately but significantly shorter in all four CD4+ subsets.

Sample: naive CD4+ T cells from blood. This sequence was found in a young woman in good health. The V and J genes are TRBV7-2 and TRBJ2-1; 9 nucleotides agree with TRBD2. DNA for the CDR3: TGTGCCAGCAGCTTGCTACCAGCGGGAGGCGCCTTTGGTGAGCAGTTCTTC. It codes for CASSLLPAGGAFGEQFF.